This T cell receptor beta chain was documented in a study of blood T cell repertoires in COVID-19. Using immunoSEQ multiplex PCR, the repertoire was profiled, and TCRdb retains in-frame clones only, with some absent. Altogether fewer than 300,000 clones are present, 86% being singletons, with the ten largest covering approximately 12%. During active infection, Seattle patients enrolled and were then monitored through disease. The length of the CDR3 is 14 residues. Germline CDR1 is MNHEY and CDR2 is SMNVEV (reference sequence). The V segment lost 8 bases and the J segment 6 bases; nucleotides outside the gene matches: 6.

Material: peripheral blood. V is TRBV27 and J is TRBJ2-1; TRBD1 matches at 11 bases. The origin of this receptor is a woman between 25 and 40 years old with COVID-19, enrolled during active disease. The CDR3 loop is CASRRDRGFNEQFF. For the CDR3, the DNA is TGTGCCAGCCGACGGGACAGGGGGTTCAATGAGCAGTTCTTC.